The 16 T cell receptor beta chains below all came from one sample that was sequenced in a study of OX40 agonist ivuxolimab in advanced cancers. The protocol was immunoSEQ multiplex PCR, while the TCRdb copy is restricted to in-frame clones and leaves out a portion. The data hold some 77,000 clones, with approximately 83% observed a single time. Sample: CD4+ or CD8+ T cells sorted from blood, taken in a trial of the OX40 agonist ivuxolimab. Source of these receptors: an adult with an advanced solid tumor such as melanoma, head and neck, liver or kidney cancer.

The gene calls are TRBV7-9 and TRBJ1-2, with no clear D. Looked up from germline, CDR1 is SEHNR and CDR2 is FQNEAQ (reference sequence). CDR3 length equals 16 residues. Trimming removed 6 bases from V and 1 base from J, with 18 bases in between. CDR3 nucleotide sequence: TGTGCCAGCAGTTTGGATAAGAAGGGAAGTAACTATGGCTACACCTTC. This codes for CASSLDKKGSNYGYTF.

The chain has TRBV30 and TRBJ2-5; perhaps TRBD2 as D (7 bases). V lost 4 bases, J lost 11 bases, and 20 bases lay in between. CDR1 GTSNPN and CDR2 SVGIG come from the germline V gene (reference sequence). The CDR3 loop spans 13 amino acids. Here the CDR3 reads CAWTGVGGGEQYF. DNA for the CDR3: TGTGCCTGGACCGGGGTAGGGGGAGGGGAGCAGTACTTC.

This rearrangement joins TRBV5-1 to TRBJ2-1; maybe TRBD2 (6 bases). V was shortened by 0 bases and J by 8 bases, with 15 bases between the two germline ends. The V gene's germline CDR1 is SGHRS and CDR2 YFSETQ. The CDR3 consists of 15 residues. CDR3 residues: CASSLGRAGRDEQFF. The CDR3 region has the DNA TGCGCCAGCAGCTTGGGTCGAGCGGGTAGGGATGAGCAGTTCTTC.

This chain uses TRBV27 with TRBJ2-7, with D perhaps TRBD1 or TRBD2 (5 bases each). The germline V and J ends were trimmed by 2 bases and 6 bases, with 11 bases remaining between them. CDR1 is MNHEY, CDR2 SMNVEV, per germline (reference sequence). The CDR3 is made up of 13 amino acids. CDR3 in DNA: TGTGCCAGCAGTTTAGGATCAGGGACCGAGCAGTACTTC. Translating gives CASSLGSGTEQYF.

This clone came up a few times. The chain recombines TRBV19 with TRBJ1-2; 7 bases line up with TRBD1. Germline CDR1 is LNHDA and CDR2 is SQIVND (reference sequence). The V gene end was trimmed by 1 base and the J gene end by 4 bases; junction bases not matched to a gene: 0. CDR3 length equals 13 residues. The chain's CDR3 is CASSIAGGYGYTF. CDR3 coding DNA: TGTGCCAGTAGTATAGCAGGGGGCTATGGCTACACCTTC.

The rearrangement links TRBV18 to TRBJ2-4; D is possibly TRBD1 (5 bases). Trimming removed 6 bases from V and 3 bases from J, with 12 bases in between. This CDR3 is built from 14 residues. CDR1 and CDR2 from the germline V gene are KGHSH and LQKENI. This CDR3 reads CASSRSTDKNIQYF. CDR3 in DNA: TGTGCCAGCTCTAGGTCGACAGACAAAAACATTCAGTACTTC.

The chain employs TRBV11-2 and TRBJ2-7, with D tentatively TRBD1 (5 bases). Germline loops: CDR1 SGHAT, CDR2 FQNNGV. Trimming pared 0 bases from V and 6 bases from J, leaving 9 bases between. This CDR3 has 13 amino acids. CDR3 residues: CASSLEVGVEQYF. The CDR3 bases are TGTGCCAGCAGCTTAGAGGTAGGGGTCGAGCAGTACTTC.

With regard to this clone: A read error may produce the germline difference seen at one junction end. The CDR3 loop reads CASSLGRELEQFF. The DNA of the CDR3 is TGTGCCAGCAGTTTAGGCCGAGAGCTTGAGCAGTTCTTC. This chain uses TRBV7-8 with TRBJ2-1, with unresolved D. The CDR3 runs 13 residues. CDR1 is SGHVS, CDR2 FQNEAQ, per germline. The variable domain in full, with the rest retrieved from reference TRBV7-8 and TRBJ2-1, is GAGVSQSPRYKVAKRGQDVALRCDPISGHVSLFWYQQALGQGPEFLTYFQNEAQLDKSGLPSDRFFAERPEGSVSTLKIQRTQQEDSAVYLCASSLGRELEQFFGPGTRLTVL.

This clone has a single count. The chain uses TRBV18 and TRBJ2-7; D ambiguous. Trimming removed 0 bases at V and 1 base at J, with 7 bases between. CDR3 size: 14 residues. Germline V gives CDR1 KGHSH, CDR2 LQKENI. CDR3 protein: CASSPPWGSYEQYF. The CDR3, as DNA: TGTGCCAGCTCACCACCGTGGGGTTCCTACGAGCAGTACTTC.

The chain couples TRBV21-1 to TRBJ2-1; TRBD2 is taken as the D call from the table, unchecked against the DNA. TRBV21-1 is a pseudogene segment. This CDR3 has 16 amino acids. CDR3 residues: CASSTNDAGVRNEQFF. The DNA of the CDR3 is TGTGCCAGCAGCACAAACGACGCGGGAGTAAGAAACGAGCAGTTCTTC.

This clone was observed once. The rearrangement uses TRBV11-2 and TRBJ2-7; D possibly uses TRBD1 or TRBD2 (6 bases each). Trimming pared 5 bases from V and 3 bases from J, leaving 26 bases between. This CDR3 contains 18 residues. The germline CDR1 and CDR2 sequences are SGHAT and FQNNGV. The CDR3 loop is CASSPSVGGGSAHYEQYF. CDR3 nucleotides: TGTGCCAGCAGCCCATCCGTCGGGGGCGGCAGCGCACACTACGAGCAGTACTTC. Complete variable domain (other parts from reference TRBV11-2 and TRBJ2-7): EAGVAQSPRYKIIEKRQSVAFWCNPISGHATLYWYQQILGQGPKLLIQFQNNGVVDDSQLPKDRFSAERLKGVDSTLKIQPAKLEDSAVYLCASSPSVGGGSAHYEQYFGPGTRLTVT.

This clone was seen more than once but under ten times. J is TRBJ2-3 and V is TRBV5-6; TRBD1 agrees at 10 bases. Germline CDR1 and CDR2: SGHDT and YYEEEE. The V gene end was trimmed by 1 base and the J gene end by 2 bases; junction bases not matched to a gene: 4. This CDR3 has 16 amino acids. The CDR3 nucleotides read TGTGCCAGCAGCTTGTCGGGACAGGGGTACACAGATACGCAGTATTTT. This codes for CASSLSGQGYTDTQYF.

The chain employs TRBV10-3 and TRBJ2-1; TRBD2 agrees at 9 bases. V was clipped by 0 bases and J by 6 bases; unmatched bases: 6. The CDR3 extends over 16 amino acids. Germline V lookup: CDR1 ENHRY, CDR2 SYGVKD. The CDR3 coding sequence is TGTGCCATCAGTGAGTCGGGGGGCGGGAGGGCCAATGAGCAGTTCTTC. It codes for CAISESGGGRANEQFF.

V gene TRBV7-9 combines with J gene TRBJ2-2, with a weak D call TRBD2 (6 bases). The V end lost 7 bases, the J end lost 4 bases, and 22 bases lay between the germline ends. The CDR3 is 17 residues long. Germline V lookup: CDR1 SEHNR, CDR2 FQNEAQ (reference sequence). The CDR3 spells CASTKKGGELFTGELFF. In nucleotides, the CDR3 is TGTGCCAGCACTAAAAAAGGAGGGGAACTTTTCACCGGGGAGCTGTTTTTT.

V is TRBV4-3 and J is TRBJ2-1; D ambiguous. The CDR3 contains 13 residues. CDR1 is LGHNA and CDR2 is YSLEER in the germline V gene. Trimming removed 2 bases at V and 5 bases at J, with 7 bases between. The CDR3, as DNA: TGCGCCAGCAGCCAATATCTTGACAATGAGCAGTTCTTC. Its translation is CASSQYLDNEQFF.

This chain uses TRBV9 with TRBJ2-7; 11 bases line up with TRBD2. CDR3 length: 15 residues. The V and J ends lost 3 bases and 3 bases, in that order; junction bases with no gene match: 5. Germline V gives CDR1 SGDLS, CDR2 YYNGEE. DNA of the CDR3: TGTGCCAGCAGCGCGGGAGGGACTAGCGGCTACGAGCAGTACTTC. Translating gives CASSAGGTSGYEQYF.